Below, 25 T cell receptor beta chains from the same sample are listed, as sequenced in a study of cytomegalovirus exposure and HLA in healthy donors. Primers for the PCR totalled 60 Vbeta and 13 Jbeta. Method: immunoSEQ multiplex PCR; TCRdb's copy keeps in-frame clones and lacks some. Here the sample table reports about 67,000 clones. Specimen: PBMCs. These receptors were taken from a middle-aged woman in good health and CMV-seropositive.

The genes are TRBV19 and TRBJ2-7, with TRBD1 identical over 10 bases. Germline CDR1 reads LNHDA; CDR2 reads SQIVND (reference sequence). CDR3 length equals 15 residues. The V segment lost 4 bases and the J segment 3 bases; nucleotides outside the gene matches: 6. The CDR3 nucleotides read TGTGCCAGTAGTACATCCGGGACAGGGGACTACGAGCAGTACTTC. Residues: CASSTSGTGDYEQYF.

The DNA of the CDR3 is TGCGCCAGCAGCTCCCTGGGAGTGGGGATCTACGAGCAGTACTTC. It yields the protein CASSSLGVGIYEQYF. The chain employs TRBV5-1 and TRBJ2-7; D is possibly TRBD2 (5 bases). This CDR3 region has 15 residues. Germline-derived CDR1 and CDR2 are SGHRS and YFSETQ. The V and J ends lost 3 bases and 3 bases respectively, with 16 bases between them.

The rearrangement joins TRBV29-1 to TRBJ2-5, with 7 bases aligning to TRBD1. The tail of the sequence fits TRBJ2-7 better, so the J call may be wrong. CDR1 and CDR2 (germline): SQVTM, ANQGSEA. The CDR3 runs to 13 residues. The CDR3 DNA sequence: TGCAGCGTTGTAGGGGGCAGCACCTACGAGCAGTACTTC. Residues: CSVVGGSTYEQYF.

V gene TRBV19 combines with J gene TRBJ1-4, with no clear D. Trimming stripped 7 bases from V and 6 bases from J, with 18 bases between. Germline CDR1 LNHDA, CDR2 SQIVND (reference sequence). This CDR3 has 15 amino acids. Here the CDR3 reads CASTPQRVGDEKLFF. CDR3 bases: TGTGCCAGTACCCCCCAAAGGGTCGGGGATGAAAAACTGTTTTTT.

This chain uses TRBV27 with TRBJ1-5; D perhaps matches TRBD1 (5 bases). The V and J ends lost 3 bases and 7 bases respectively, with 10 bases between them. The germline CDR1 and CDR2 sequences are MNHEY and SMNVEV (reference sequence). This CDR3 has 13 residues. In nucleotides, the CDR3 is TGTGCCAGCAGTTTGGGGGGTGGGCAGCCCCAGCATTTT. This translates into CASSLGGGQPQHF.

The CDR3 DNA is TGTGCCAGCAGGGGGACAGGGACATACAATGAGCAGTTCTTC. Protein sequence: CASRGTGTYNEQFF. The chain couples TRBV4-2 to TRBJ2-1; TRBD1 matches at 9 bases. V lost 6 bases and J lost 4; bases outside the gene matches: 4. This CDR3 is 14 amino acids long. Germline CDR1 LGHNA, CDR2 YNFKEQ.

The chain joins TRBV4-1 to TRBJ1-5; TRBD1 might be the D (5 bases). The CDR3 extends over 16 amino acids. The germline CDR1 and CDR2 sequences are MGHRA and YSYEKL. V gave up 1 base and J gave up 2 bases, with 12 bases separating them. The CDR3 DNA reads as TGCGCCAGCAGCCAAGTTTGGGGACTGCGCAATCAGCCCCAGCATTTT. Protein: CASSQVWGLRNQPQHF.

The chain recombines TRBV4-2 with TRBJ2-2; D is perhaps TRBD2 (5 bases). The CDR3 covers 14 residues. V lost 0 bases to trimming and J lost 3 bases, with 5 bases between them. Germline V gene sequence: CDR1 LGHNA, CDR2 YNFKEQ. The CDR3 DNA reads as TGTGCCAGCAGCCAAGAGAGGGACACCGGGGAGCTGTTTTTT. Its translation is CASSQERDTGELFF.

This sequence joins TRBV5-8 and TRBJ1-5; D may be TRBD1 (5 bases). This CDR3 is built from 14 residues. V was shortened by 1 base and J by 6 bases, with 11 bases between the two germline ends. CDR1 and CDR2 (germline): SGHTS, YDEGEE. For the CDR3, the DNA is TGTGCCAGCAGCTTGAAGCAGGGTGGTCAGCCCCAGCATTTT. It translates to CASSLKQGGQPQHF. Together with reference TRBV5-8 and TRBJ1-5, the CDR3 gives the full variable domain: EAGVTQSPTHLIKTRGQQATLRCSPISGHTSVYWYQQALGLGLQFLLWYDEGEERNRGNFPPRFSGRQFPNYSSELNVNALELEDSALYLCASSLKQGGQPQHFGDGTRLSIL.

The chain uses TRBV19 and TRBJ2-5; 11 bases are a match to TRBD2. V was clipped by 1 base and J by 4 bases; unmatched bases: 5. This CDR3 spans 16 amino acids. Germline V lookup: CDR1 LNHDA, CDR2 SQIVND (reference sequence). CDR3 in amino acids: CASSIGPTSGVETQYF. DNA of the CDR3: TGTGCCAGTAGTATAGGTCCGACTAGCGGGGTAGAGACCCAGTACTTC.

The rearrangement uses TRBV27 and TRBJ2-1, with TRBD1 as a possible D gene (5 bases). Germline V gene data show CDR1 as MNHEY and CDR2 as SMNVEV (reference sequence). The CDR3 extends over 15 amino acids. V gave up 7 bases and J gave up 5 bases, with 18 bases separating them. The DNA of the CDR3 is TGTGCCAGCAACTACAGGACCCGGCACAACAATGAGCAGTTCTTC. Encoded protein: CASNYRTRHNNEQFF.

CDR3 loop: CASSPMNQGFNSPLHF. CDR3 nucleotides: TGTGCCAGCAGCCCCATGAACCAGGGTTTTAATTCACCCCTCCACTTT. This chain connects TRBV14 to TRBJ1-6; D perhaps matches TRBD1 (5 bases). Germline lookup yields CDR1 SGHDN and CDR2 FVKESK. This CDR3 comprises 16 residues. V was pared by 4 bases and J by 6 bases, with 16 bases between.

The rearrangement joins TRBV6-6 to TRBJ1-1; possible D gene TRBD1, 5 bases. The germline V and J ends were trimmed by 5 bases and 7 bases, with 8 bases remaining between them. Per the germline V gene, CDR1 is MNHNY and CDR2 is SVGAGI (reference sequence). This CDR3 region has 11 residues. The CDR3 sequence: CASSLGVEAFF. CDR3 nucleotide sequence: TGTGCCAGCAGTCTAGGGGTTGAAGCTTTCTTT.

The chain joins TRBV18 to TRBJ2-1, with TRBD2 matching over 8 bases. The germline V gene encodes CDR1 KGHSH and CDR2 LQKENI. After removal of 5 bases from V and 4 bases from J, the junction contained 7 bases not matched to a gene. This CDR3 is 15 amino acids long. The CDR3 DNA sequence: TGTGCCAGCTCATTACTAGCGGCCGCTTACAATGAGCAGTTCTTC. It codes for CASSLLAAAYNEQFF.

The chain links TRBV2 to TRBJ2-2; D is unresolved. The germline CDR1 and CDR2 sequences are SNHLY and FYNNEI. Trimming pared 4 bases from V and 4 bases from J, leaving 7 bases between. The CDR3 contains 13 residues. CDR3 nucleotide sequence: TGTGCCAGCAGTGCATACGGCACCGGGGAGCTGTTTTTT. Translation: CASSAYGTGELFF.

The chain couples TRBV28 to TRBJ1-1, with D maybe TRBD1 (6 bases). This CDR3 is built from 18 residues. The V gene lost 5 bases and the J gene lost 0 bases, with 22 bases spanning the gap. Germline CDR1 MDHEN, CDR2 SYDVKM. The CDR3 DNA reads as TGTGCCAGCAGTCCCGACGGTCTTCTAGGGGACATGAACACTGAAGCTTTCTTT. Translated, it gives CASSPDGLLGDMNTEAFF.

The chain has TRBV5-1 and TRBJ1-4; a possible D gene is TRBD1 (5 bases). Trimming took 4 bases from V and 0 from J, leaving 7 bases between them. The CDR3 is 14 residues long. CDR1 and CDR2 (germline): SGHRS, YFSETQ. The CDR3: CASSQGATNEKLFF. The CDR3 bases are TGCGCCAGCAGCCAGGGCGCAACTAATGAAAAACTGTTTTTT. Full variable domain (rest looked up from reference TRBV5-1 and TRBJ1-4): KAGVTQTPRYLIKTRGQQVTLSCSPISGHRSVSWYQQTPGQGLQFLFEYFSETQRNKGNFPGRFSGRQFSNSRSEMNVSTLELGDSALYLCASSQGATNEKLFFGSGTQLSVL.

J is TRBJ1-3 and V is TRBV5-6; D not resolved. Germline lookup yields CDR1 SGHDT and CDR2 YYEEEE. There are 12 residues in the CDR3. Deletions cut 0 bases from V and 5 bases from J, with 3 bases between. CDR3 residues: CASSLGRNTIYF. CDR3 in DNA: TGTGCCAGCAGCTTGGGTAGAAACACCATATATTTT.

CDR3 region: CASSAVDYGYTF. The CDR3 DNA is TGTGCCAGCAGCGCGGTAGATTATGGCTACACCTTC. The gene calls are TRBV7-6 and TRBJ1-2; no clear D gene. Per the germline V gene, CDR1 is SGHVS and CDR2 is FNYEAQ. CDR3 length equals 12 residues. V dropped 5 bases and J dropped 5 bases, with 9 bases sitting between them.

The rearrangement uses TRBV29-1 and TRBJ2-5, with 12 bases matching TRBD2. This CDR3 region has 15 residues. V was pared by 4 bases and J by 7 bases, with 10 bases of the junction left unmatched. Germline V gives CDR1 SQVTM, CDR2 ANQGSEA. Here the CDR3 reads CSVASGTSGWGTQYF. In DNA, the CDR3 is TGCAGCGTTGCCTCCGGGACTAGCGGGTGGGGGACCCAGTACTTC.

Turning to this clone: Other DNA sequences in this specimen translate into the identical CDR3. The chain uses TRBV7-2 and TRBJ2-7, with D possibly being TRBD1 (5 bases). From germline, CDR1 is SGHTA and CDR2 FQGNSA. The CDR3 covers 12 residues. Trimming left V 5 bases short and J 4 bases short, with 9 bases between. The DNA of the CDR3 is TGTGCCAGCAGCATCCAGGGATACGAGCAGTACTTC. Amino acid sequence: CASSIQGYEQYF.

CDR3: CASNGGGADSEAFF. In nucleotides, the CDR3 is TGTGCCAGCAATGGTGGGGGCGCGGACTCTGAAGCTTTCTTT. V usage is TRBV5-8 and J usage is TRBJ1-1; perhaps TRBD1 as D (6 bases). Germline CDR1 and CDR2: SGHTS and YDEGEE. Trimming pared 6 bases from V and 6 bases from J, leaving 18 bases between. The length of the CDR3 is 14 residues.

The chain is built from TRBV6-5 and TRBJ2-2, with D hard to call. CDR1 and CDR2 from the germline V gene are MNHEY and SVGAGI. CDR3 size: 16 residues. V gave up 0 bases and J gave up 6 bases, with 14 bases separating them. The CDR3 DNA sequence: TGTGCCAGCAGTTACTCGAGGCCTCTTATGGCCGGGGAGCTGTTTTTT. As protein: CASSYSRPLMAGELFF.

The rearrangement links TRBV15 to TRBJ2-7; D gene uncertain. The CDR3 is made up of 14 amino acids. Per germline, CDR1 LNHNV and CDR2 YYDKDF (reference sequence). Trimming removed 0 bases at V and 0 bases at J, with 6 bases between. CDR3: CATSRDQNSYEQYF. The DNA for the CDR3 is TGTGCCACCAGCAGAGACCAGAACTCCTACGAGCAGTACTTC.

This rearrangement joins TRBV4-3 to TRBJ1-5; D unresolved. The germline gives CDR1 LGHNA, CDR2 YSLEER. The CDR3 loop spans 16 amino acids. Trimming removed 1 base from V and 0 bases from J, with 10 bases in between. The CDR3 nucleotides are TGCGCCAGCAGCCAAGGAGCCGGCGGTAGCAATCAGCCCCAGCATTTT. Its protein product is CASSQGAGGSNQPQHF.